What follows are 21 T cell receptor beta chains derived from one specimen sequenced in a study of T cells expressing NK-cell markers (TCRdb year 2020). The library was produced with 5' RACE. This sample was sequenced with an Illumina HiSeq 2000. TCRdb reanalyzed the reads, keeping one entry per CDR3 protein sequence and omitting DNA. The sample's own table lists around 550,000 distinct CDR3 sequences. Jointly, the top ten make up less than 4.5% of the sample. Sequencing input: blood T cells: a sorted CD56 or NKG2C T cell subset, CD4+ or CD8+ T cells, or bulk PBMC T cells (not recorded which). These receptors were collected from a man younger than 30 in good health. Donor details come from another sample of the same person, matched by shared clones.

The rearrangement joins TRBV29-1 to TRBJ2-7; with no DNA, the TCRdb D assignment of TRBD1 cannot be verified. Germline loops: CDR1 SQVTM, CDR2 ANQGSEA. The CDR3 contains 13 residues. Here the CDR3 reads CSVDPGHGYEQYF.

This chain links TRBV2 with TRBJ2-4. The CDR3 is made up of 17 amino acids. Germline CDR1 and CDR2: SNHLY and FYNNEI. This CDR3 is CASREGSLGGDKNIQYF.

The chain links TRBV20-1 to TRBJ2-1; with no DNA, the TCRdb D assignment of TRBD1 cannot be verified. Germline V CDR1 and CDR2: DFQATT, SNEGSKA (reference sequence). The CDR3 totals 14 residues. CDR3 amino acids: CSAKGDLLYNEQFF.

The CDR3 region is CASSGPGTEVLETQYF. The chain combines TRBV25-1 with TRBJ2-5; TCRdb selects TRBD1, and the lack of DNA leaves this call unchecked. The CDR3 totals 16 residues. Looked up from germline, CDR1 is MGHDK and CDR2 is SYGVNS.

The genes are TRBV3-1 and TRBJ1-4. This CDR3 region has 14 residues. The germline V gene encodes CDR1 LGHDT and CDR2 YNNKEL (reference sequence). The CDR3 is CASSQAATNEKLFF.

The CDR3 sequence is CASSSTGPNYNEQFF. The V gene is TRBV7-6, the J gene TRBJ2-1; TCRdb indicates TRBD1, and absent DNA this call remains unverified. The V gene's germline CDR1 is SGHVS and CDR2 FNYEAQ. The CDR3 consists of 15 residues.

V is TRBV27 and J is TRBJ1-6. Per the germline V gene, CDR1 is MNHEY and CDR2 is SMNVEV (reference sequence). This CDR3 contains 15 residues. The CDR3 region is CASSLWTEGNSPLHF.

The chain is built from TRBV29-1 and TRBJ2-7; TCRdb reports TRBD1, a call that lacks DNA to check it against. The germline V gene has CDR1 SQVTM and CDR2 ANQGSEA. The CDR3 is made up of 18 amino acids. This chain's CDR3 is CSVGWDRASGGASYEQYF.

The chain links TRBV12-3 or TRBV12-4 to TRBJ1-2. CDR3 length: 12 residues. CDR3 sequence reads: CASSGIHYGYTF.

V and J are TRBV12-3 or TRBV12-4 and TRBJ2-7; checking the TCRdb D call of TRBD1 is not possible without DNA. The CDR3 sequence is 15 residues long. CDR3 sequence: CASSLPASGANEQYF.

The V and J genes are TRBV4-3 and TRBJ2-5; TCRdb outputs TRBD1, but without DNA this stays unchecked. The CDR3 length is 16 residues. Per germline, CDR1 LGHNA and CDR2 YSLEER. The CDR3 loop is CASSQDRDRIIETQYF.

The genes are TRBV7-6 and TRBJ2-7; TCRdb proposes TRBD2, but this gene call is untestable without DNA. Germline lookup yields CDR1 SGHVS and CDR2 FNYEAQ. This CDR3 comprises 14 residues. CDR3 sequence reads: CASSFQTSGVEQYF.

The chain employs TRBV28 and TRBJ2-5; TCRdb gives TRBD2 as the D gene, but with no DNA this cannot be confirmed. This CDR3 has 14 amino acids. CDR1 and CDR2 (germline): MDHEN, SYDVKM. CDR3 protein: CASSPGTFQETQYF.

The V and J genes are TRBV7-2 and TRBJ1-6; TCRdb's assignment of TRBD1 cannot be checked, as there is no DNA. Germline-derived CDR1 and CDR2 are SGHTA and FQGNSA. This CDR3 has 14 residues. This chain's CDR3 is CASRSRVGDSPLHF.

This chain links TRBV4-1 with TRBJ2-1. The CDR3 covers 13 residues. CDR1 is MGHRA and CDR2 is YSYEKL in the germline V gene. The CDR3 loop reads CASSRGLSSEQFF.

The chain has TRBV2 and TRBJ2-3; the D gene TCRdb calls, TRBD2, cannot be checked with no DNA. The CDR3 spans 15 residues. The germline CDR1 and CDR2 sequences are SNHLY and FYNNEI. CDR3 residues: CASSEVYKGPNTQYF.

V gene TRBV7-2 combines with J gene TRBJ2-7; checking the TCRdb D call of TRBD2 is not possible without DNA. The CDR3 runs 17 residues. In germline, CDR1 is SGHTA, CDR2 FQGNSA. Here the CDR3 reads CASSLASRTSVIYEQYF.

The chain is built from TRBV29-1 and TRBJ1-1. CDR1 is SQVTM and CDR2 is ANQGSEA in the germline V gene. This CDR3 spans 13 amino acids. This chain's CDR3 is CSALLTLNTEAFF.

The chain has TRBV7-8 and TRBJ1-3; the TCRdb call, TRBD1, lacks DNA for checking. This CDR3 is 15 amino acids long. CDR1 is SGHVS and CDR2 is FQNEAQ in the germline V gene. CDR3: CASSPPGTGRNTIYF.

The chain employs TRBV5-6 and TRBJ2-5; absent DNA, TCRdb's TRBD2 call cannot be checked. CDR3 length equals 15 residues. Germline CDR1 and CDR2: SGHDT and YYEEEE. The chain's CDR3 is CASSFIASTQETQYF. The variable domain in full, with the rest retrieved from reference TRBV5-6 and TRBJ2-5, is DAGVTQSPTHLIKTRGQQVTLRCSPKSGHDTVSWYQQALGQGPQFIFQYYEEEERQRGNFPDRFSGHQFPNYSSELNVNALLLGDSALYLCASSFIASTQETQYFGPGTRLLVL.

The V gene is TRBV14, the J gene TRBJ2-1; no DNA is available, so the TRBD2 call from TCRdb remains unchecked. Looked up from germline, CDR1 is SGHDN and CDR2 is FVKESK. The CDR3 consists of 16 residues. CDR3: CASSQGGWTTRNEQFF.